Sequencing of this T cell receptor (beta chain) was carried out in a study of CD8 T cells in ankylosing spondylitis (dated by TCRdb to 2016 to 2017). Background for the entire study: The study set out to find disease-linked TCR variants by profiling T cell receptor beta repertoires in ankylosing spondylitis patients and healthy donors. The full study cohort comprised 25 or so ankylosing spondylitis patients and approximately 100 healthy donors. Peripheral blood samples were taken, and synovial fluid was additionally collected from ankylosing spondylitis patients.

Synovial fluid samples were matched to blood samples from the same ankylosing spondylitis patients. Unmatched junction bases come to 6, with V trimmed by 4 bases and J by 5 bases. Inclusive of the bounding cysteine and phenylalanine, the CDR3 is 14 residues long. Kept here is only the CDR3 DNA, which spans 42 bases and is read in frame from base 1. CDR1 and CDR2, looked up from the germline V gene (reference sequence), are SEHNR and FQNEAQ. The sequencing machine was an Illumina HiSeq 2500. Quantitative 5'-RACE with molecular barcodes was used to prepare TCR beta libraries. Processing in the source paper ran as follows. A new computational method based on a probabilistic model of VDJ rearrangement was used to identify disease-linked TCR variants. In-frame beta chains were kept once TCRdb had trimmed the public reads at Q25 with fastp and called clones with MiXCR. Each record represents a unique CDR3 protein, reported with the most common genes and DNA among its rows. TCRdb assigned the V and J calls; the authors' analysis was not used. A total of about 33,000 distinct CDR3 sequences appear in this sample, around 15% of them only once. Approximately 33% of the sample goes to the ten largest clones.

Overall results and qualifications from the work: In peripheral blood, the disease-linked clones were found at relatively low frequencies and had a CD8+ phenotype. According to the report, matched synovial fluid samples from ankylosing spondylitis patients were significantly enriched for the disease-linked clones. A TCR beta motif of 8 or 9 highly homologous amino acid variants appeared characteristic of blood from ankylosing spondylitis patients. Some TCR beta motif variants had previously been reported in synovial fluid and blood of reactive arthritis patients, which suggested common disease-initiation mechanisms.

This clonotype has a handful of counts. The antigen this receptor binds is unknown. Within one base of it there is no much larger clone, and no base qualities were kept. This receptor was identified in a male donor with ankylosing spondylitis. The chain couples TRBV7-9 to TRBJ2-3, with 7 central nucleotides matching TRBD1. Sequencing was performed on synovial fluid, either unsorted or a sorted T cell fraction (not recorded which). The sequenced DNA: TGTGCCAGCAGCTATCGGACAGGCCAAGATACGCAGTATTTT. This yields the protein CASSYRTGQDTQYF.